This TCR beta chain was recovered during a study of CD8+ T cells in alopecia areata. Study-level results: Lesional scalp, especially alopecia totalis/universalis, showed higher clonality than normal scalp.

Trimming shortened V by 7 bases and J by 2 bases, and 17 bases separated the two germline ends. The CDR3 is made up of 15 amino acids. Per germline, CDR1 MNHNS and CDR2 SASEGT. A note on this clone: What it binds is unknown.

RNA extraction was followed by reverse transcription into cDNA, which acted as the sequencing template. The method was immunoSEQ multiplex PCR; TCRdb's version includes in-frame clones alone and lacks a portion of them. The sample records around 61,000 clones, about 44% being singletons. This chain links TRBV6-1 with TRBJ1-2; D might be TRBD1 (5 bases). Sequenced here: CD8+ T cells sorted from blood, sampled at week 0. The clonotype was recovered from a human donor with alopecia areata. The CDR3 sequence is CASTLLDTINYGYTF. The CDR3 DNA reads TGTGCCAGCACCTTGTTGGACACGATCAACTATGGCTACACCTTC.